The T cell receptor beta chain under discussion was sequenced for a study of blood T cell repertoires in COVID-19. Study overall: Spain, Italy and the United States supplied samples that represented acute and convalescent COVID-19. Sources were T cells, B-cell-depleted T cells, or PBMCs; the material itself was cDNA or gDNA.

As handled by the study authors: From reference gene primer amplification, estimates of nucleated cell counts were derived. The assay was immunoSEQ multiplex PCR, and TCRdb's table has in-frame clones only and misses some. The DNA gave D and trimming, while V, J and clone size come from that table. In the table there are 99,000 or so clones, 86% of which are singletons. CDR1 is MGHRA, CDR2 YSYEKL, per germline. Trimming pared 0 bases from V and 0 bases from J, leaving 12 bases between. This CDR3 is built from 17 residues. The sample was peripheral blood. The source of this sequence is a woman aged 55-75 years in a cohort sampled during active or convalescent COVID-19. This rearrangement joins TRBV4-1 to TRBJ1-3; D unresolved. CDR3 sequence (DNA): TGCGCCAGCAGCCAAGACCTCGCGCCTATCTCTGGAAACACCATATATTTT. It specifies CASSQDLAPISGNTIYF.